Presented here are 26 T cell receptor beta chains from one specimen sequenced in a study of blood T cells in healthy people across ages. It was with a sample-barcoded 5' primer and a J-beta primer mix that a second PCR of roughly 7 to 11 cycles was run. TCRdb re-derived calls from the 5' RACE reads in MiXCR, one entry per CDR3 protein. The sample carries hundreds of thousands of distinct CDR3 sequences, roughly 64% recorded once. Sequenced sample: blood. The receptors stem from a man younger than 45 in good health.

Points on this clonotype: One end of the junction is discordant with germline, which a read error may explain. This chain joins TRBV5-5 and TRBJ2-1, with 14 bases fitting TRBD2. The CDR3 has 18 residues. The germline V gene has CDR1 SGHKS and CDR2 YYEKEE (reference sequence). CDR3 coding DNA: TGTGCCAGCAGCCGACTAGCGGGGGGGCCGGGCTCCCACAATGAGCAGTTCTTC. It is translated as CASSRLAGGPGSHNEQFF.

The V call is TRBV27, the J call TRBJ1-2, with D unresolved. The CDR3 consists of 14 residues. Germline CDR1 reads MNHEY; CDR2 reads SMNVEV (reference sequence). V lost 6 bases and J lost 2, with 13 bases in between. CDR3 DNA sequence: TGTGCCAGCAGAATTCTGGCAGTCAACTATGGCTACACCTTC. This gives the protein CASRILAVNYGYTF.

In this sample, this clonotype turned up a few times. The V and J genes are TRBV5-1 and TRBJ2-7; 8 positions agree with TRBD2. Germline V lookup: CDR1 SGHRS, CDR2 YFSETQ. The CDR3 extends over 14 amino acids. V lost 2 bases, J lost 5 bases, and 6 bases stayed unmatched. The CDR3 DNA reads TGCGCCAGCAGCTTAGCGGGAGCGTCGGACGAGCAGTACTTC. The encoded protein is CASSLAGASDEQYF.

This clonotype was seen only a few times. The gene calls are TRBV12-3 or TRBV12-4 and TRBJ1-2; D remains unclear. Trimming stripped 5 bases from V and 4 bases from J, with 11 bases between. This CDR3 contains 13 residues. The CDR3 nucleotides are TGTGCCAGCAGTGCCGGCAGGTTCTATGGCTACACCTTC. Translated: CASSAGRFYGYTF.

This clonotype was seen a handful of times. The CDR3 spells CSARALRREGTYEQYF. As DNA, the CDR3 is TGCAGTGCTAGGGCTTTAAGGAGGGAGGGGACCTACGAGCAGTACTTC. The chain links TRBV20-1 to TRBJ2-4; 7 bases are shared with TRBD2. The closer fit of TRBJ2-7 to the DNA end suggests the J call may be wrong. The CDR3 contains 16 residues. Germline V gene data show CDR1 as DFQATT and CDR2 as SNEGSKA (reference sequence).

The chain recombines TRBV2 with TRBJ2-1, with TRBD2 identical over 12 bases. The CDR3 sequence is 16 residues long. The trim removed 5 bases at V and 4 bases at J, leaving 6 bases unmatched. CDR1 is SNHLY, CDR2 FYNNEI, per germline. The CDR3 nucleotides read TGTGCCAGCAGTTCTCGGACTAGCGGGATATACAATGAGCAGTTCTTC. Protein: CASSSRTSGIYNEQFF.

The J gene is TRBJ1-6, the V gene TRBV7-2; D gene unclear. This CDR3 has 13 residues. V dropped 1 base and J dropped 6 bases, with 4 bases sitting between them. Germline V gives CDR1 SGHTA, CDR2 FQGNSA. The chain's CDR3 is CASSLGFNSPLHF. In DNA, the CDR3 is TGTGCCAGCAGCTTAGGCTTTAATTCACCCCTCCACTTT.

The rearrangement uses TRBV29-1 and TRBJ1-1; D might be TRBD1 (5 bases). The V gene's germline CDR1 is SQVTM and CDR2 ANQGSEA. V dropped 4 bases and J dropped 2 bases, with 14 bases sitting between them. CDR3 length: 14 amino acids. Here the CDR3 DNA reads TGCAGCGTTGCCAAAACAGGTACCAACACTGAAGCTTTCTTT. It translates to CSVAKTGTNTEAFF.

The gene calls are TRBV20-1 and TRBJ2-3; 9 bases match TRBD2. The CDR3 has 17 amino acids. V lost 2 bases to trimming and J lost 4 bases; unmatched junction nucleotides: 13. The germline CDR1 and CDR2 sequences are DFQATT and SNEGSKA (reference sequence). Written as DNA, the CDR3 is TGCAGTGCTAGATCGCTTATCATAGCGGGGGCGGCAGATACGCAGTATTTT. Its protein product is CSARSLIIAGAADTQYF.

This chain joins TRBV7-2 and TRBJ1-5, with TRBD1 matching over 8 bases. CDR3 length: 14 amino acids. Per germline, CDR1 SGHTA and CDR2 FQGNSA. The junction had 7 bases not matched to a gene; V was cut back by 5 bases and J by 7 bases. The chain's CDR3 is CASSTRTGQQPQHF. CDR3 DNA: TGTGCCAGCAGCACCCGGACAGGGCAGCAGCCCCAGCATTTT.

The J gene is TRBJ2-2, the V gene TRBV2; 8 nucleotides match TRBD1. Per the germline V gene, CDR1 is SNHLY and CDR2 is FYNNEI. This CDR3 has 16 residues. V gave up 3 bases and J gave up 4 bases; unmatched junction bases: 7. The DNA for the CDR3 is TGTGCCAGCAGTGACCGACAGGGGCTAAGCACCGGGGAGCTGTTTTTT. Translating it yields CASSDRQGLSTGELFF.

The chain recombines TRBV4-2 with TRBJ2-5, with TRBD2 identical over 8 bases. The V and J ends lost 0 bases and 11 bases, in that order; junction bases with no gene match: 5. Per germline, CDR1 LGHNA and CDR2 YNFKEQ. The CDR3 extends over 13 amino acids. The CDR3 nucleotides read TGTGCCAGCAGCCAAGATTCCCAGCGGGAGCAGTACTTC. The encoded protein is CASSQDSQREQYF.

This clonotype was seen only once. The V and J genes are TRBV18 and TRBJ2-5, with TRBD1 identical over 9 bases. The J call may be incorrect, as the DNA end agrees better with TRBJ2-7. Germline CDR1 reads KGHSH; CDR2 reads LQKENI. This CDR3 contains 15 residues. The CDR3 loop is CASSPRGTGSHEQYF. DNA for the CDR3: TGTGCCAGCTCACCTCGCGGGACAGGGTCCCACGAGCAGTACTTC.

This clonotype occurred many times. V is TRBV6-5 and J is TRBJ2-5; no clear D. Trimming shortened V by 2 bases and J by 4 bases, and 2 bases separated the two germline ends. Per the germline V gene, CDR1 is MNHEY and CDR2 is SVGAGI. This CDR3 comprises 11 residues. The CDR3 is CASSYRETQYF. Written as DNA, the CDR3 is TGTGCCAGCAGTTACCGAGAGACCCAGTACTTC.

This clonotype was counted once. The chain couples TRBV7-2 to TRBJ2-4; D ambiguous. The better agreement between TRBJ2-7 and the DNA end casts doubt on the J call. This CDR3 spans 13 amino acids. In germline, CDR1 is SGHTA, CDR2 FQGNSA. CDR3 coding DNA: TGTGCCAGCAGCCTACCCGACTGGTACGAGCAGTACTTC. This gives the protein CASSLPDWYEQYF.

The chain carries TRBV7-2 and TRBJ2-3, with D possibly matching TRBD2 (6 bases). Germline values: CDR1 SGHTA, CDR2 FQGNSA. V was clipped by 5 bases and J by 0 bases, with 15 bases between them. The CDR3 contains 16 residues. The DNA for the CDR3 is TGTGCCAGCAGCAAGGGTCGGAGGGACAGCACAGATACGCAGTATTTT. Encoded protein: CASSKGRRDSTDTQYF.

This clonotype was observed a few times. V usage is TRBV20-1 and J usage is TRBJ2-7, with a tentative D call TRBD1 (5 bases). With 5 bases removed from V and 1 base from J, the gap between germline ends came to 15 bases. The CDR3 loop spans 14 amino acids. The germline CDR1 and CDR2 sequences are DFQATT and SNEGSKA (reference sequence). CDR3 sequence (DNA): TGCAGTGCTTCCCCCCTTGGGGCTTCCTACGAGCAGTACTTC. Translated: CSASPLGASYEQYF.

This chain joins TRBV4-3 and TRBJ2-7, with 8 bases that match TRBD1. V trimming: 1 base; J trimming: 7 bases; junction bases outside the gene matches: 15. Germline-derived CDR1 and CDR2 are LGHNA and YSLEER. This CDR3 contains 17 residues. CDR3 amino acids: CASSQVSGVTGGREQYF. The CDR3 nucleotides read TGCGCCAGCAGCCAAGTTAGCGGAGTCACAGGGGGGAGGGAGCAGTACTTC.

V and J are TRBV20-1 and TRBJ2-5; 7 bases match TRBD1. Germline V lookup: CDR1 DFQATT, CDR2 SNEGSKA (reference sequence). V was clipped by 5 bases and J by 4 bases; unmatched bases: 7. The CDR3 runs to 13 residues. The CDR3 loop reads CSAEGQAGETQYF. The DNA of the CDR3 is TGCAGTGCTGAAGGACAGGCTGGAGAGACCCAGTACTTC.

V and J are TRBV20-1 and TRBJ2-3; tentatively, D is TRBD1 (5 bases). Trimming removed 6 bases at V and 5 bases at J, with 15 bases between. This CDR3 is built from 13 residues. Germline V gene lookup returns CDR1 DFQATT and CDR2 SNEGSKA (reference sequence). Written as DNA, the CDR3 is TGCAGTGCCAGGGCCAACCAGCTAGATACGCAGTATTTT. This codes for CSARANQLDTQYF.

The rearrangement joins TRBV7-9 to TRBJ2-3, with TRBD1 as a possible D gene (6 bases). Looked up from germline, CDR1 is SEHNR and CDR2 is FQNEAQ (reference sequence). The CDR3 is 15 residues long. V was pared by 3 bases and J by 4 bases, with 14 bases between. CDR3 sequence reads: CASSLRQDGADTQYF. CDR3 coding DNA: TGTGCCAGCAGCTTGAGACAGGATGGGGCAGATACGCAGTATTTT.

This clonotype was seen more than once but under ten times. J is TRBJ2-1 and V is TRBV7-2; 7 nucleotides align to TRBD2. This CDR3 contains 13 residues. J gave up 10 bases and V 5 bases, and 8 bases lay outside the gene matches. Germline CDR1 SGHTA, CDR2 FQGNSA. The CDR3 DNA is TGTGCCAGCAGCAATCCGGGGGGAGTAGAGCAGTTCTTC. Protein sequence: CASSNPGGVEQFF.

This clonotype has a handful of counts. The chain is built from TRBV7-2 and TRBJ1-2; TRBD1 aligns across 8 bases. The CDR3 loop spans 15 amino acids. The J segment lost 8 bases and the V segment lost 2 bases, leaving 10 bases of the junction unmatched. Germline V gene data show CDR1 as SGHTA and CDR2 as FQGNSA. CDR3 loop: CASSLSGQGYKGYTF. CDR3 DNA sequence: TGTGCCAGCAGCTTATCAGGACAGGGTTACAAGGGCTACACCTTC.

The genes are TRBV20-1 and TRBJ2-7, with D possibly TRBD2 on 6 matching bases. V shed 3 bases and J shed 3 bases, with 12 bases lying between them. CDR1 is DFQATT and CDR2 is SNEGSKA in the germline V gene (reference sequence). The CDR3 is made up of 13 amino acids. The CDR3 DNA follows: TGCAGTGCTAGGGCGGACTACCGCTACGAGCAGTACTTC. Residues: CSARADYRYEQYF.

This clonotype came up once. The junction differs from germline at one of its ends, possibly a read error. CDR3 sequence reads: CASGAGTSTDAQYF. The CDR3 DNA reads as TGTGCCAGTGGAGCGGGGACTAGCACAGATGCGCAGTATTTT. The chain is built from TRBV28 and TRBJ2-3; 9 positions match TRBD2. Germline V gene sequence: CDR1 MDHEN, CDR2 SYDVKM. The CDR3 is 14 residues long.

The chain carries TRBV29-1 and TRBJ2-1; D may be TRBD1 (6 bases). Germline loops: CDR1 SQVTM, CDR2 ANQGSEA. V was clipped by 6 bases and J by 7 bases, with 22 bases between them. CDR3 length equals 15 residues. The CDR3, as DNA: TGCAGCGTGGACATCAGGGCAGGGGTTTGGAATGAGCAGTTCTTC. Amino acid sequence: CSVDIRAGVWNEQFF.